This entry describes one TCR beta chain. Its antigen is not known. The data belong to a study of PD-1 blockade in classical Hodgkin lymphoma. Findings and limits, study-wide: Factors driving the repertoire differences, possibly disease activity or prior therapy, remain undefined. Baseline diversity resembling that of newly diagnosed patients was seen in complete responders. In newly diagnosed patients, baseline TCR diversity was reportedly below that of healthy donors. Any patient who commenced nivolumab under 1 year after ASCT was excluded.

The V end lost 6 bases, the J end lost 5 bases, and 16 bases lay between the germline ends. The CDR3 spans 15 residues. Looked up from germline, CDR1 is KGHSH and CDR2 is LQKENI. TCRdb's table, derived via immunoSEQ multiplex PCR, lists solely in-frame clones and lacks some. Of 6,000 or so clones listed, 85% to 90% were seen once; the top ten hold about 44%. All patients experienced relapse after autologous stem cell transplantation, and brentuximab vedotin exposure was variable. This receptor was identified in a human donor with classical Hodgkin lymphoma. The rearrangement uses TRBV18 and TRBJ1-4; the D is unclear. Here the sequenced sample was peripheral blood mononuclear cells (PBMCs), taken before the second cycle of nivolumab. CDR3 sequence: CASSLNGNGNEKLFF. In nucleotides, the CDR3 is TGTGCCAGCTCCCTCAACGGGAACGGGAATGAAAAACTGTTTTTT.